This T cell receptor beta chain was sequenced during a study of shared clonotypes between healthy human individuals. About the study: CD4 naive cells filled three plates per donor, CD4 memory three, CD8 naive two and CD8 memory one. Whole-study findings and limits: Genetic and exposure-history diversity was limited by the few donors. Clonotypes which were not shared had lower generation probabilities than clonotypes that all four donors shared.

V was trimmed by 0 bases and J by 3 bases, leaving 6 bases between them. The CDR3 has 14 amino acids. Looked up from germline, CDR1 is SGHRS and CDR2 is YFSETQ. The repertoire was sequenced with immunoSEQ multiplex PCR; TCRdb's copy has only in-frame clones and lacks some. Counted here are some 2,100,000 clones, around 95% occurring once; the ten biggest clones make up 0.13%. As concerns this clone: Its specificity is unknown. Other DNA sequences from this sample encode an identical CDR3 as well.

The receptor was derived from a man aged 18 to 29 in good health. The V gene is TRBV5-1, the J gene TRBJ1-4; D is ambiguous. Material: naive CD4+ T cells sorted from blood. Subset noted: CD45RA+ positively selected. As DNA, the CDR3 is TGCGCCAGCAGCTTGGGTAGCGCTAATGAAAAACTGTTTTTT. It codes for CASSLGSANEKLFF.